A single T cell receptor (beta chain) is shown here with its context. The data belong to a study of blood T cell repertoires in COVID-19. In the study overall: Samples of COVID-19 (acute and convalescent) were obtained from the United States, Italy and Spain. The analysed material was cDNA or gDNA that came from T cells, B-cell-depleted T cells, or PBMCs.

Authors' processing steps: Nucleated cell counts were estimated from reference gene primer amplification. The data were produced by immunoSEQ multiplex PCR, yet TCRdb's version contains in-frame clones alone and is incomplete. D and trimming were read from the DNA, whereas the V and J calls and clone size are those reported in that table. The sample records over 45,000 clones, roughly nine tenths being singletons. This TCR was sampled from a man older than 75 in a cohort sampled during active COVID-19. The sample consisted of peripheral blood.

The CDR3 sequence: CASSQDVSYEQYF. The CDR3 nucleotides read TGTGCCAGCAGCCAAGATGTATCCTACGAGCAGTACTTC. The J gene is TRBJ2-7, the V gene TRBV14, with D unclear. V was shortened by 0 bases and J by 1 base, with 4 bases between the two germline ends. Looked up from germline, CDR1 is SGHDN and CDR2 is FVKESK. CDR3 length: 13 amino acids.